A single sample gave rise to the 2 T cell receptor beta chains below, sequenced in a study of cytomegalovirus exposure and HLA in healthy donors. Method: immunoSEQ multiplex PCR; TCRdb's copy keeps in-frame clones and lacks some. The sample has roughly 150,000 clones, around 84% seen once. Sequencing used PBMCs. The receptors shown here come from a man aged 18-30 years in good health and CMV-seropositive.

The chain couples TRBV10-3 to TRBJ2-7, with 10 positions matching TRBD1. Germline assignment: CDR1 ENHRY and CDR2 SYGVKD. The J segment lost 0 bases and the V segment lost 6 bases, leaving 14 bases of the junction unmatched. This CDR3 comprises 18 residues. DNA for the CDR3: TGTGCCATCAGGGCCGCGGTCGGGACAGGGGATTTCTCCTACGAGCAGTACTTC. This gives the protein CAIRAAVGTGDFSYEQYF.

This chain links TRBV27 with TRBJ2-3; a weak D match, TRBD2 (5 bases). V was clipped by 4 bases and J by 8 bases, with 22 bases between them. The germline CDR1 and CDR2 sequences are MNHEY and SMNVEV (reference sequence). This CDR3 has 16 residues. As DNA, the CDR3 is TGTGCCAGCAGTTCCACCGGACTCGTGAATTTTCCTACGCAGTATTTT. Protein sequence: CASSSTGLVNFPTQYF.